What follows are 23 T cell receptor beta chains derived from one specimen sequenced in a study of blood T cell repertoires in COVID-19. Sequenced by immunoSEQ multiplex PCR; TCRdb stores in-frame clones only, minus some. The sample shows around 86,000 clones, 87% of them seen only once. Sequenced input: peripheral blood. All receptors derive from an elderly woman with acute or convalescent COVID-19.

The V call is TRBV7-9, the J call TRBJ1-5, with unresolved D. V was trimmed by 3 bases and J by 6 bases, leaving 9 bases between them. Per germline, CDR1 SEHNR and CDR2 FQNEAQ (reference sequence). The CDR3 totals 13 residues. Here the CDR3 reads CASSFSGIQPQHF. Here the CDR3 DNA reads TGTGCCAGCAGCTTCTCGGGTATTCAGCCCCAGCATTTT.

The V gene is TRBV14, the J gene TRBJ2-5, with 7 bases fitting TRBD1. Germline trimming cut 0 bases from V and 5 bases from J; bases unmatched to any gene: 6. Germline CDR1 and CDR2: SGHDN and FVKESK. The CDR3 is 15 amino acids. CDR3 amino acids: CASSQDANRGETQYF. The CDR3 nucleotides read TGTGCCAGCAGCCAAGATGCCAACAGGGGTGAGACCCAGTACTTC. The full variable domain, in which reference TRBV14 and TRBJ2-5 provide the parts outside the CDR3, is EAGVTQFPSHSVIEKGQTVTLRCDPISGHDNLYWYRRVMGKEIKFLLHFVKESKQDESGMPNNRFLAERTGGTYSTLKVQPAELEDSGVYFCASSQDANRGETQYFGPGTRLLVL.

This clone was seen a few times. This chain joins TRBV28 and TRBJ2-7, with D possibly being TRBD1 (6 bases). This CDR3 is 15 amino acids long. Germline V gene sequence: CDR1 MDHEN, CDR2 SYDVKM. Between the trimmed V and J ends, which lost 5 bases and 6 bases, there was a span of 20 bases. Here the CDR3 DNA reads TGTGCCAGCAGTATCCCCGGCAGGGGTAACGCCGAGCAGTACTTC. Translating gives CASSIPGRGNAEQYF.

The chain combines TRBV10-3 with TRBJ1-4; 9 bases match TRBD1. The ends lost 11 bases at V and 8 bases at J; junction bases unmatched: 12. Germline V gives CDR1 ENHRY, CDR2 SYGVKD. The CDR3 spans 14 residues. CDR3 DNA sequence: TGTGCCTCTTCTCCGGGACAGGGTGCGGAAAAACTGTTTTTT. Encoded protein: CASSPGQGAEKLFF.

This clone was picked up one time. The J gene is TRBJ1-2, the V gene TRBV2, with 8 bases lining up with TRBD1. The CDR3 is made up of 13 amino acids. Germline trimming cut 10 bases from V and 0 bases from J; bases unmatched to any gene: 4. The V gene's germline CDR1 is SNHLY and CDR2 FYNNEI. CDR3 loop: CAIRQGPNYGYTF. The CDR3 DNA reads TGTGCCATCCGACAGGGGCCTAACTATGGCTACACCTTC.

This clone has a single count. The V call is TRBV5-1, the J call TRBJ1-3; D call uncertain. Trimming stripped 1 base from V and 2 bases from J, with 13 bases between. This CDR3 contains 16 residues. Germline CDR1 is SGHRS and CDR2 is YFSETQ. The CDR3 coding sequence is TGCGCCAGCAGCTTGTCCGGGTTCGTTACTGGAAACACCATATATTTT. Translation: CASSLSGFVTGNTIYF.

This chain uses TRBV3-1 (or the pseudogene TRBV3-2) with TRBJ1-2; 10 bases map to TRBD1. The length of the CDR3 is 14 residues. The J segment lost 6 bases and the V segment lost 2 bases, leaving 3 bases of the junction unmatched. CDR1 is LGHDT and CDR2 is YNNKEL in the germline V gene (reference sequence). The CDR3 here is CASSQLDRGDGYTF. CDR3 DNA sequence: TGTGCCAGCAGCCAATTGGACAGGGGGGATGGCTACACCTTC.

This chain joins TRBV27 and TRBJ2-1, with 9 bases aligning to TRBD2. CDR1 is MNHEY and CDR2 is SMNVEV in the germline V gene (reference sequence). CDR3 length: 17 amino acids. J lost 7 bases, V lost 2 bases, and 12 bases had no gene match. The CDR3 here is CASSLLAGGPMRNEQFF. The DNA for the CDR3 is TGTGCCAGCAGTTTACTCGCGGGAGGGCCAATGAGAAATGAGCAGTTCTTC.

This chain connects TRBV20-1 to TRBJ2-3, with D unclear. The germline CDR1 and CDR2 sequences are DFQATT and SNEGSKA (reference sequence). V was trimmed by 3 bases and J by 9 bases, leaving 10 bases between them. The CDR3 is 11 amino acids. The CDR3 sequence: CSARVLGTQYF. CDR3 in DNA: TGCAGTGCTAGGGTTTTGGGCACGCAGTATTTT.

This chain connects TRBV18 to TRBJ1-5, with 7 bases fitting TRBD1. Trimming cost V 5 bases and J 3 bases; bases outside gene matches: 7. The CDR3 consists of 15 residues. CDR1 and CDR2 from the germline V gene are KGHSH and LQKENI. CDR3 region: CASSSTGLDNQPQHF. CDR3 bases: TGTGCCAGCTCATCGACAGGGTTGGACAATCAGCCCCAGCATTTT.

This chain joins TRBV9 and TRBJ1-2, with a tentative D call TRBD1 (6 bases). Germline V lookup: CDR1 SGDLS, CDR2 YYNGEE. There are 17 residues in the CDR3. V was pared by 0 bases and J by 8 bases, with 23 bases between. CDR3 residues: CASSVDLGGQGPRGYTF. In nucleotides, the CDR3 is TGTGCCAGCAGCGTAGACTTAGGGGGTCAGGGTCCTCGGGGCTACACCTTC.

This chain uses TRBV6-2 or TRBV6-3 with TRBJ2-1; 10 nucleotides agree with TRBD2. Per germline, CDR1 MNHEY and CDR2 SVGEGT. The CDR3 contains 15 residues. Unmatched junction bases numbered 5, after V lost 5 bases and J lost 4 bases. CDR3 DNA: TGTGCCAGCAGTGACAGCGGGGGGGTATACAATGAGCAGTTCTTC. It is translated as CASSDSGGVYNEQFF.

V gene TRBV6-5 combines with J gene TRBJ1-1, with D unclear. From germline, CDR1 is MNHEY and CDR2 SVGAGI. V lost 9 bases and J 1 base, leaving 15 bases between the germline ends. The CDR3 totals 14 residues. Here the CDR3 reads CASPPAGQNTEAFF. In DNA, the CDR3 is TGTGCCAGTCCCCCGGCGGGCCAGAACACTGAAGCTTTCTTT.

The CDR3 spells CASSPERGNQPQHF. In nucleotides, the CDR3 is TGTGCCAGCAGTCCAGAGAGGGGCAATCAGCCCCAGCATTTT. The chain links TRBV6-5 to TRBJ1-5; D remains ambiguous. V was clipped by 5 bases and J by 2 bases, with 10 bases between them. Germline lookup yields CDR1 MNHEY and CDR2 SVGAGI. CDR3 length: 14 amino acids.

The table lists this clone with a count of one. The V call is TRBV6-6, the J call TRBJ2-5; 14 bases align to TRBD2. V shed 7 bases, J shed 3 bases, and the junction held 4 bases outside the gene matches. Per germline, CDR1 MNHNY and CDR2 SVGAGI (reference sequence). The CDR3 contains 15 residues. The chain's CDR3 is CASNRLAGGEETQYF. CDR3 coding DNA: TGTGCCAGCAACCGACTAGCGGGGGGGGAAGAGACCCAGTACTTC.

The rearrangement joins TRBV6-6 to TRBJ1-5, with D perhaps TRBD1 (6 bases). The V gene's germline CDR1 is MNHNY and CDR2 SVGAGI (reference sequence). V lost 0 bases, J lost 3 bases, and 9 bases lay in between. This CDR3 region has 15 residues. The CDR3, as DNA: TGTGCCAGCAGTTACTCGAGGGGGATCAATCAGCCCCAGCATTTT. Translation gives CASSYSRGINQPQHF.

V gene TRBV6-5 combines with J gene TRBJ2-3, with 10 bases matching TRBD1. This CDR3 has 15 residues. Germline assignment: CDR1 MNHEY and CDR2 SVGAGI. Trimming took 8 bases from V and 6 from J; bases not matched to a gene: 11. This CDR3 reads CASGKETGGPDTQYF. CDR3 nucleotide sequence: TGTGCCAGCGGGAAAGAGACAGGGGGCCCCGATACGCAGTATTTT.

This chain uses TRBV5-4 with TRBJ2-7, with TRBD1 matching over 9 bases. Unmatched junction bases numbered 3, after V lost 0 bases and J lost 2 bases. Germline V gives CDR1 SGHNT, CDR2 YYREEE (reference sequence). There are 15 residues in the CDR3. As DNA, the CDR3 is TGTGCCAGCAGCTTGGCCGGGACAGGGCCCTACGAGCAGTACTTC. Translated, it gives CASSLAGTGPYEQYF.

This sequence joins TRBV18 and TRBJ1-3; D possibly corresponds to TRBD1 (5 bases). V lost 2 bases to trimming and J lost 2 bases, with 10 bases between them. From germline, CDR1 is KGHSH and CDR2 LQKENI. The CDR3 totals 15 residues. Here the CDR3 reads CASSPTARAGNTIYF. Here the CDR3 DNA reads TGTGCCAGCTCACCAACTGCCAGGGCTGGAAACACCATATATTTT.

The rearrangement joins TRBV5-1 to TRBJ2-1; D possibly corresponds to TRBD2 (6 bases). This CDR3 comprises 14 residues. CDR1 and CDR2 from the germline V gene are SGHRS and YFSETQ. With 0 bases removed from V and 8 bases from J, the gap between germline ends came to 12 bases. In DNA, the CDR3 is TGCGCCAGCAGCTTGGACGGAGGGGATGATGAGCAGTTCTTC. Protein product: CASSLDGGDDEQFF. Full variable domain (rest looked up from reference TRBV5-1 and TRBJ2-1): KAGVTQTPRYLIKTRGQQVTLSCSPISGHRSVSWYQQTPGQGLQFLFEYFSETQRNKGNFPGRFSGRQFSNSRSEMNVSTLELGDSALYLCASSLDGGDDEQFFGPGTRLTVL.

The chain combines TRBV10-1 with TRBJ1-5, with D hard to call. Germline CDR1 reads WNHNN; CDR2 reads SYGVQD (reference sequence). V was clipped by 3 bases and J by 1 base, with 7 bases between them. The CDR3 has 14 amino acids. DNA for the CDR3: TGCGCCAGCAGTGACGGGTCGAGCAATCAGCCCCAGCATTTT. Translating it yields CASSDGSSNQPQHF.

The V gene is TRBV7-2, the J gene TRBJ2-1; 8 positions agree with TRBD2. CDR3 length: 15 amino acids. J gave up 7 bases and V 5 bases, and 10 bases lay outside the gene matches. From germline, CDR1 is SGHTA and CDR2 FQGNSA. CDR3 sequence (DNA): TGTGCCAGCAGCGCGGCGGGGGGCCCCCGGAATGAGCAGTTCTTC. Translation: CASSAAGGPRNEQFF.

This clone was picked up one time. This chain joins TRBV7-3 and TRBJ2-1, with TRBD1 as a possible D gene (6 bases). Germline loops: CDR1 SGHTA, CDR2 FQGTGA. This CDR3 is built from 15 residues. V was pared by 5 bases and J by 5 bases, with 16 bases between. The CDR3 region has the DNA TGTGCCAGCAGCACGCAGGGGCGGGTGAACAATGAGCAGTTCTTC. Amino acids: CASSTQGRVNNEQFF.